Listed below are T cell receptor beta chains from one sample, sequenced in a study of blood T cells in healthy people across ages. In TCRdb, the 5' RACE reads were re-called with MiXCR into one record per CDR3 protein. The repertoire holds 720,000 or so distinct CDR3 sequences, with approximately 40% as singletons. The specimen sequenced was blood. The receptors were gathered from a man older than 75 in good health. The CDR3 runs from the conserved cysteine through the conserved F or W. D genes are given only for firm matches. Clone size is given for some rows only: seen once, a few or many times, or a class if the clone is expanded.

TRBJ2-6 TRBV11-2 . . CAIQQGALLGANVLTF TGTGCCATCCAACAGGGTGCTTTGTTGGGGGCCAACGTCCTGACTTTC
TRBJ1-4 TRBV7-2 . . CASTKGGAYEKLFF TGTGCCAGCACTAAAGGCGGGGCCTATGAAAAACTGTTTTTT
TRBJ2-1 TRBV7-2 . TRBD2 CASSLGGGASSEQFF TGTGCCAGCAGCTTAGGCGGGGGGGCCTCGAGTGAGCAGTTCTTC
TRBJ1-2 TRBV9 . . CASNVDGRVYGYTF TGTGCCAGCAACGTGGATGGCAGGGTCTATGGCTACACCTTC
TRBJ2-5 TRBV4-3 few . CASSQGGGTPYQETQYF TGCGCCAGCAGCCAAGGGGGGGGCACTCCCTACCAAGAGACCCAGTACTTC
TRBJ2-4 TRBV18 . TRBD2 CASSTGGATRNIQYF TGTGCCAGCTCGACGGGAGGGGCCACTCGAAACATTCAGTACTTC
TRBJ1-4 TRBV7-9 . TRBD1 CASRQGASLFLFF TGTGCCAGCAGACAGGGGGCTTCATTGTTTCTGTTTTTT
TRBJ2-3 TRBV15 few TRBD2 CATSREIAGDTQYF TGTGCCACCAGCAGAGAAATAGCGGGAGATACGCAGTATTTT
TRBJ2-3 TRBV6-2/TRBV6-3 few TRBD2 CASSPQRDVLDTQYF TGTGCCAGCAGTCCTCAGCGGGACGTTTTAGATACGCAGTATTTT
TRBJ1-1 TRBV7-6 . TRBD1 CASSSARQGGTEAFF TGTGCCAGCAGCTCCGCAAGACAGGGTGGCACTGAAGCTTTCTTT
TRBJ2-3 TRBV4-2 . . CASSQDRTAGLTDTQYF TGTGCCAGCAGCCAGGATCGGACTGCCGGGCTCACAGATACGCAGTATTTT
TRBJ2-2 TRBV27 . TRBD1 CASSFHRDRGTGEQFF TGTGCCAGCAGTTTTCACCGGGACAGGGGGACCGGGGAGCAGTTTTTT
TRBJ1-4 TRBV20-1 . TRBD1 CSARDRDRVVEKLFF TGCAGTGCTAGAGACCGGGACAGGGTAGTTGAAAAACTGTTTTTT
TRBJ2-2 TRBV4-3 . TRBD2 CASSLGREYNAGELFF TGCGCCAGCAGCCTCGGGCGGGAGTATAACGCCGGGGAGCTGTTTTTT
TRBJ2-3 TRBV4-2 . . CASSQEVGTSRTDTQYF TGTGCCAGCAGCCAAGAAGTTGGGACGAGCCGCACAGATACGCAGTATTTT
TRBJ1-1 TRBV7-2 few . CASSLAPTASEAFF TGTGCCAGCAGCTTAGCCCCGACAGCCTCCGAAGCTTTCTTT
TRBJ1-4 TRBV20-1 . TRBD1 CSASLQGVGEKLFF TGCAGTGCTAGTCTACAGGGGGTGGGTGAAAAACTGTTTTTT
TRBJ2-4 TRBV20-1 few TRBD2 CSMLERAGYQGIQYF TGCAGTATGCTAGAGCGAGCGGGGTATCAGGGCATTCAGTACTTC
TRBJ1-4 TRBV20-1 . . CSARRFDSRVEKLFF TGCAGTGCTAGAAGATTTGACAGTCGTGTCGAAAAACTGTTTTTT
TRBJ1-1 TRBV29-1 . . CSVVTGRLTEAFF TGCAGCGTCGTGACAGGACGGCTGACTGAAGCTTTCTTT
TRBJ1-2 TRBV7-2 . TRBD1 CASSQTRADRGYGYTF TGTGCCAGCAGCCAAACCAGAGCGGACAGGGGTTATGGCTACACCTTC
TRBJ1-2 TRBV7-9 few TRBD1 CASSPQTGGGGYTF TGTGCCAGCAGCCCCCAAACAGGGGGCGGTGGCTACACCTTC
TRBJ2-1 TRBV6-5 . TRBD2 CASSYAGDSNNEQFF TGTGCCAGCAGTTACGCGGGGGACTCAAACAATGAGCAGTTCTTC
TRBJ1-2 TRBV20-1 . . CSANPRVPWGYTF TGCAGTGCTAACCCCAGGGTTCCGTGGGGCTACACCTTC
TRBJ1-2 TRBV6-5 . TRBD1 CASSTGTGSRYTF TGTGCCAGCAGTACCGGGACAGGCTCTCGCTACACCTTC
TRBJ2-3 TRBV20-1 . TRBD2 CSARVSGRDTQYF TGCAGTGCTAGAGTTAGCGGGAGGGATACGCAGTATTTT
TRBJ2-7 TRBV20-1 . TRBD1 CSARIGQGNHEQYF TGCAGTGCTAGGATCGGACAGGGAAACCACGAGCAGTACTTC
TRBJ2-5 TRBV2 . TRBD2 CASSLLAGFETQYF TGTGCCAGCAGTCTACTAGCGGGATTCGAGACCCAGTACTTC